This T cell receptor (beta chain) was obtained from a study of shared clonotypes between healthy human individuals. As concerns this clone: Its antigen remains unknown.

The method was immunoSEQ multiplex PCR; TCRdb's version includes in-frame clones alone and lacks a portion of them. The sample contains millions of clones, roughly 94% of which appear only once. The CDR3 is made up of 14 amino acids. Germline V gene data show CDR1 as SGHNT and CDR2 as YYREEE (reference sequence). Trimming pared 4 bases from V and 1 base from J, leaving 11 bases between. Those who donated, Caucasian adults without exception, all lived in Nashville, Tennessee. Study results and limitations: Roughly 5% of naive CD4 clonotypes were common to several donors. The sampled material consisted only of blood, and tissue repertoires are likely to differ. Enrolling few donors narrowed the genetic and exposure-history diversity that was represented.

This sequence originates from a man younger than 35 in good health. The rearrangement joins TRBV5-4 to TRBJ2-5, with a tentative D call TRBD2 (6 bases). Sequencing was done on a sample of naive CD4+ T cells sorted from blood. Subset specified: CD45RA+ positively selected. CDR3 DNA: TGTGCCAGCAGCCCGGGACTGGTCCAAGAGACCCAGTACTTC. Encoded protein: CASSPGLVQETQYF.